This passage covers 17 T cell receptor beta chains from one sample sequenced in a study of T cells after yellow fever vaccination. TCRdb re-called the 5' RACE reads with MiXCR, one entry per CDR3 protein. This table has about 210,000 distinct CDR3 sequences, approximately 3% appearing once. The material was CD4+ T cells sorted from PBMCs, obtained 10 days after the yellow fever booster vaccination. The source of these receptors is a man between 18 and 29 years old who received the YFV17D yellow fever vaccine.

This clonotype came up many times. The V and J genes are TRBV20-1 and TRBJ1-1; tentative D call: TRBD1 (6 bases). The CDR3 has 12 residues. Germline assignment: CDR1 DFQATT and CDR2 SNEGSKA (reference sequence). Here the CDR3 reads CSARQEPLGAFF. CDR3 DNA sequence: TGCAGCGCAAGACAGGAGCCTTTAGGGGCTTTCTTT.

J is TRBJ2-2 and V is TRBV19; TRBD2 is a possible D gene (6 bases). CDR1 is LNHDA, CDR2 SQIVND, per germline (reference sequence). The CDR3 is 17 amino acids. Deletions cut 7 bases from V and 5 bases from J, with 23 bases between. The CDR3 loop is CASTPEGLNPWTGELFF. CDR3 DNA: TGTGCCAGTACCCCGGAGGGTTTAAACCCTTGGACCGGGGAGCTGTTTTTT. Based on the CDR3 plus reference TRBV19 and TRBJ2-2, the full variable domain is DGGITQSPKYLFRKEGQNVTLSCEQNLNHDAMYWYRQDPGQGLRLIYYSQIVNDFQKGDIAEGYSVSREKKESFPLTVTSAQKNPTAFYLCASTPEGLNPWTGELFFGEGSRLTVL.

In this sample, this clonotype turned up many times. The chain uses TRBV28 and TRBJ2-5, with D maybe TRBD1 (5 bases). V was pared by 8 bases and J by 5 bases, with 12 bases between. The CDR3 runs 12 residues. CDR1 is MDHEN, CDR2 SYDVKM, per germline. The CDR3 DNA follows: TGTGCCAGCGCATCCCCAGGGGAGACCCAGTACTTC. This encodes CASASPGETQYF. The full variable domain, rest sourced from reference TRBV28 and TRBJ2-5, is DVKVTQSSRYLVKRTGEKVFLECVQDMDHENMFWYRQDPGLGLRLIYFSYDVKMKEKGDIPEGYSVSREKKERFSLILESASTNQTSMYLCASASPGETQYFGPGTRLLVL.

This clonotype was counted a few times. V is TRBV7-8 and J is TRBJ1-6, with D hard to call. Trimming took off 3 bases at V and 10 bases at J, with 22 bases between the two ends. CDR1 is SGHVS, CDR2 FQNEAQ, per germline. CDR3 length: 17 amino acids. CDR3 sequence: CASSFISTPGLRSPLHF. CDR3 bases: TGTGCCAGCAGCTTTATCTCGACCCCAGGACTCCGCTCACCCCTCCACTTT.

V gene TRBV6-5 combines with J gene TRBJ2-7; 7 nucleotides align to TRBD2. CDR1 is MNHEY, CDR2 SVGAGI, per germline. V shed 2 bases, J shed 3 bases, and the junction held 7 bases outside the gene matches. The CDR3 spans 15 residues. CDR3 nucleotide sequence: TGTGCCAGCAGTTACATTGACGGGAGGATCTACGAGCAGTACTTC. Its translation: CASSYIDGRIYEQYF.

The chain uses TRBV18 and TRBJ1-3; D unclear. The CDR3 has 14 amino acids. Germline CDR1 and CDR2: KGHSH and LQKENI. V lost 0 bases and J 4 bases, leaving 7 bases between the germline ends. CDR3 protein: CASSPPSRGNTIYF. The CDR3 region has the DNA TGTGCCAGCTCACCACCATCCAGAGGAAACACCATATATTTT.

This clonotype was observed at least ten times. V and J are TRBV5-1 and TRBJ2-5; 13 bases agree with TRBD2. There are 16 residues in the CDR3. Germline CDR1 SGHRS, CDR2 YFSETQ. Trimming removed 4 bases from V and 0 bases from J; junction bases left unmatched: 3. The CDR3 bases are TGCGCCAGCAGCGGCGGGACTAGCGGGGACCAAGAGACCCAGTACTTC. Protein: CASSGGTSGDQETQYF.

This clonotype was seen ten or more times. The genes are TRBV6-2 or TRBV6-3 and TRBJ2-5; TRBD2 matches at 14 bases. This CDR3 spans 17 amino acids. Per the germline V gene, CDR1 is MNHEY and CDR2 is SVGEGT. The trim removed 5 bases at V and 5 bases at J, leaving 10 bases unmatched. CDR3: CASSPGLAGGRVETQYF. The CDR3 region has the DNA TGTGCCAGCAGTCCCGGACTAGCGGGGGGTCGGGTGGAGACCCAGTACTTC.

This clonotype was detected many times. The rearrangement links TRBV5-1 to TRBJ1-2; possibly TRBD1 for D (5 bases). V lost 0 bases and J 5 bases, leaving 11 bases between the germline ends. Germline CDR1 and CDR2: SGHRS and YFSETQ. The CDR3 contains 14 residues. As DNA, the CDR3 is TGCGCCAGCAGCTTGGGGGACCTCCCATATGGCTACACCTTC. Translating gives CASSLGDLPYGYTF. Drawing the rest from reference TRBV5-1 and TRBJ1-2, the complete variable domain is KAGVTQTPRYLIKTRGQQVTLSCSPISGHRSVSWYQQTPGQGLQFLFEYFSETQRNKGNFPGRFSGRQFSNSRSEMNVSTLELGDSALYLCASSLGDLPYGYTFGSGTRLTVV.

This clonotype was seen many times. V and J are TRBV11-3 and TRBJ2-1; 15 bases align to TRBD2. V was pared by 5 bases and J by 10 bases, with 3 bases of the junction left unmatched. Germline-derived CDR1 and CDR2 are SGHNT and YENEEA. The CDR3 length is 14 residues. This CDR3 is CASSQGLAGGEQFF. The CDR3 DNA is TGTGCCAGCAGCCAGGGACTAGCGGGGGGAGAGCAGTTCTTC.

The rearrangement uses TRBV18 and TRBJ1-4, with D possibly being TRBD1 (6 bases). The V gene's germline CDR1 is KGHSH and CDR2 LQKENI. The CDR3 sequence is 14 residues long. Trimming took 6 bases from V and 5 from J, leaving 13 bases between them. The CDR3 here is CASSVTGLNEKLFF. The CDR3 region has the DNA TGTGCCAGCTCCGTCACAGGGTTAAATGAAAAACTGTTTTTT. Based on the CDR3 plus reference TRBV18 and TRBJ1-4, the full variable domain is NAGVMQNPRHLVRRRGQEARLRCSPMKGHSHVYWYRQLPEEGLKFMVYLQKENIIDESGMPKERFSAEFPKEGPSILRIQQVVRGDSAAYFCASSVTGLNEKLFFGSGTQLSVL.

V is TRBV7-3 and J is TRBJ2-1; TRBD1 might be the D (6 bases). Trimming shortened V by 0 bases and J by 4 bases, and 10 bases separated the two germline ends. This CDR3 comprises 15 residues. Germline CDR1 and CDR2: SGHTA and FQGTGA. The CDR3 DNA sequence: TGTGCCAGCAGCTTAACACCCCAGGGGTACAATGAGCAGTTCTTC. Translation: CASSLTPQGYNEQFF.

The sample holds a few counts of this clonotype. V usage is TRBV20-1 and J usage is TRBJ1-5, with D uncertain. CDR3 length: 15 amino acids. CDR1 is DFQATT and CDR2 is SNEGSKA in the germline V gene (reference sequence). V dropped 4 bases and J dropped 4 bases, with 17 bases sitting between them. DNA of the CDR3: TGCAGTGCTACCCTGACAAGGGTTGGGAATCAGCCCCAGCATTTT. Its translation: CSATLTRVGNQPQHF.

Only a few counts were recorded for this clonotype. The J gene is TRBJ2-7, the V gene TRBV5-1; either TRBD1 or TRBD2 may supply D (6 bases each). Trimming stripped 3 bases from V and 0 bases from J, with 10 bases between. Germline assignment: CDR1 SGHRS and CDR2 YFSETQ. CDR3 length equals 14 residues. CDR3 amino acids: CASSSGDNSYEQYF. The CDR3 DNA is TGCGCCAGCAGCTCGGGGGACAACTCCTACGAGCAGTACTTC.

The chain is built from TRBV10-3 and TRBJ2-1; D may correspond to TRBD1 or TRBD2 (5 bases each). Per germline, CDR1 ENHRY and CDR2 SYGVKD. The CDR3 sequence is 14 residues long. The V end was cut by 6 bases, the J end by 5 bases, with 14 bases between. The CDR3 DNA reads TGTGCCATCAGCGATGGGACGGGGAACAATGAGCAGTTCTTC. This encodes CAISDGTGNNEQFF.

This clonotype appeared a few times. DNA of the CDR3: TGTGCCAGCAGGCGACTAGCGGGGCAACAAGAGACCCAGTACTTC. This sequence encodes CASRRLAGQQETQYF. This chain uses TRBV7-2 with TRBJ2-5; 11 positions agree with TRBD2. The CDR3 runs 15 residues. Germline V gives CDR1 SGHTA, CDR2 FQGNSA. With 6 bases clipped from V and 2 bases from J, the junction kept 5 bases outside the gene matches.

This clonotype occurred a few times. The chain is built from TRBV7-2 and TRBJ1-6, with unresolved D. V was pared by 5 bases and J by 8 bases, with 16 bases between. This CDR3 comprises 15 residues. Germline CDR1 and CDR2: SGHTA and FQGNSA. DNA of the CDR3: TGTGCCAGCAGCCCCGGGGAGTTAAGAGATTCACCCCTCCACTTT. Its protein is CASSPGELRDSPLHF.